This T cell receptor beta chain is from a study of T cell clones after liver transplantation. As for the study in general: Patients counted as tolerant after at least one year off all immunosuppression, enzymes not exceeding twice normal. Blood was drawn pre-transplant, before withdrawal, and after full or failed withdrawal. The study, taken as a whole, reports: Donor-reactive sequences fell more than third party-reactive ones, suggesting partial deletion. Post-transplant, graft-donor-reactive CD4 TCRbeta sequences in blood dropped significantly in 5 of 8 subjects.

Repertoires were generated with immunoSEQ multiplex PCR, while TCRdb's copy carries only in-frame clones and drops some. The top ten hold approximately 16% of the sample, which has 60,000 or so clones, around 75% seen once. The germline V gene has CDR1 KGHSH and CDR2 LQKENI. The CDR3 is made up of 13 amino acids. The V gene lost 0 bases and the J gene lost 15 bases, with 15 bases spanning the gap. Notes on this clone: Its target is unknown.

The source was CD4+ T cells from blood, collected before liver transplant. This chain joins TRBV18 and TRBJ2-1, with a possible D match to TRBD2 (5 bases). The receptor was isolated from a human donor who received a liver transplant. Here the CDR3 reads CASSPPTVERWFF. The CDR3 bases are TGTGCCAGCTCACCACCTACCGTGGAGCGGTGGTTCTTC.